This TCR beta chain was recovered during a study of T cell responses to AZD1222 COVID-19 vaccine. Study summary: Pooled in the analysis were second doses at about 4 or about 12 weeks.

The germline V and J ends were trimmed by 3 bases and 0 bases, with 9 bases remaining between them. The germline gives CDR1 KGHSH, CDR2 LQKENI. The CDR3 covers 14 residues. Findings and caveats of the study: Among spike-specific TCRs, nearly half reportedly target unmutated variant regions. Increases in Spike-specific TCR breadth and depth were seen after two AZD1222 doses. Repertoire collection took place solely once the T cell response had peaked.

For this clone: The antigen is undetermined.

Method: immunoSEQ multiplex PCR; TCRdb's copy keeps in-frame clones and lacks some. Of approximately 140,000 clones listed, 93% are singletons. The source is an adult in good health. Sequencing used peripheral blood, obtained on day 0 of AZD1222 vaccination. V and J are TRBV18 and TRBJ2-7; D unresolved. The CDR3 DNA reads TGTGCCAGCTCACCCCTATCAGGCTCCTACGAGCAGTACTTC. This gives the protein CASSPLSGSYEQYF. The full variable domain, in which reference TRBV18 and TRBJ2-7 provide the parts outside the CDR3, is NAGVMQNPRHLVRRRGQEARLRCSPMKGHSHVYWYRQLPEEGLKFMVYLQKENIIDESGMPKERFSAEFPKEGPSILRIQQVVRGDSAAYFCASSPLSGSYEQYFGPGTRLTVT.